The rows below give T cell receptor beta chains drawn from one sample of a study of CD8+CD57+ T cells in acquired aplastic anemia. MiXCR, run by TCRdb on the reads, gives a single entry per CDR3 protein. This sample has a few hundred thousand distinct CDR3 sequences; 45% to 65% occur once, and the top ten carry 8%. Specimen: sorted CD4+, CD8+, or CD8+CD57+ T cells (not recorded which) from PBMCs. Receptor source: a human donor with severe aplastic anemia or a healthy control (not recorded which). The conserved cysteine and the conserved F or W are not part of the CDR3 here.

j_call v_call cdr3_aa
TRBJ1-2 TRBV7-9 ASRATGYYGYT
TRBJ2-1 TRBV29-1 SVGRGASYNEQF
TRBJ1-2 TRBV7-6 ASSLASPSRSNYGYT
TRBJ1-5 TRBV7-3 ASSFRTGGGQPQH
TRBJ2-3 TRBV5-1 ASSLADRGGTDTQY
TRBJ2-3 TRBV28 ASSPLGGSDTQY
TRBJ1-1 TRBV6-5 ASSLRGRNTEAF
TRBJ2-5 TRBV4-2 ASSTQGPETQY
TRBJ2-1 TRBV5-1 ASSFLTGSSYNEQF
TRBJ2-3 TRBV7-3 ASSFSDSSTDTQY
TRBJ2-2 TRBV9 ASSEGTSGLTGELF
TRBJ1-5 TRBV2 ASSVSEGGETQH
TRBJ2-7 TRBV6-6 ASRIRDFHEQY
TRBJ2-7 TRBV5-1 ASSQRTSGFNEQY
TRBJ1-4 TRBV14 ASSSGPLLF
TRBJ1-2 TRBV4-2 ASSRNRENYGYT
TRBJ1-1 TRBV10-3 VITQKGGNTEAF
TRBJ1-3 TRBV7-3 ASSLNQVDRIGNTIY
TRBJ2-7 TRBV15 ATSRTGTLVYEQY
TRBJ2-5 TRBV5-1 ASSPPSGGETQY
TRBJ1-1 TRBV6-1 ASRVQGDTEAF
TRBJ2-5 TRBV19 ASSTLAGPGGTQY
TRBJ2-7 TRBV10-2 ASTVRQGGSEQY
TRBJ1-6 TRBV2 ASTYEVSYNSPLH
TRBJ1-2 TRBV5-1 ASSDGTMINYGYT
TRBJ1-3 TRBV7-3 ASSLSPGQIGNTIY
TRBJ1-3 TRBV9 ASSVLSVPGNTIY
TRBJ2-3 TRBV10-2 ASSDAYTGNTQY
TRBJ2-7 TRBV5-5 ASSSIPQGYEQY
TRBJ1-5 TRBV15 ATSGRSGSNQPQH
TRBJ1-1 TRBV7-8 ASSLLGRNTEAF
TRBJ2-4 TRBV7-8 ASSLEKRDSGLAKNIQY
TRBJ1-2 TRBV5-1 ASTLGAGGIGYT
TRBJ2-5 TRBV29-1 SVVTGGQETRY
TRBJ1-6 TRBV9 ASSLWEGSPLH
TRBJ1-3 TRBV7-3 ASSLGGGPGNTIY
TRBJ1-5 TRBV7-3 ASAGRGNQPQH
TRBJ2-2 TRBV2 ASTGTSLRMELF
TRBJ1-4 TRBV15 ATSRALEVEKLF
TRBJ1-5 TRBV27 ASSLWPNDQPQH
TRBJ1-1 TRBV10-3 AISARGDEAF
TRBJ1-6 TRBV6-1 AEGIGNSPLH
TRBJ1-1 TRBV29-1 SVEGGGPEAF
TRBJ1-5 TRBV12-3/TRBV12-4 ASSTGQGSGKH
TRBJ1-6 TRBV7-8 ASSPELHPLSPLH
TRBJ2-5 TRBV7-2 ASSPYARTQETQY
TRBJ2-7 TRBV20-1 SARDATSYEQY
TRBJ1-6 TRBV7-8 ASSLDDSPLH
TRBJ2-3 TRBV18 ASSPSPDTQY
TRBJ2-1 TRBV28 ASSSTGEALYNEQF
TRBJ2-7 TRBV12-3/TRBV12-4 ASPGQGSNEQY
TRBJ2-1 TRBV9 ASSWEGAGEQF
TRBJ2-7 TRBV20-1 SASWTDYEQY